Listed below are T cell receptor beta chains from one sample, sequenced in a study of cytomegalovirus exposure and HLA in healthy donors. TCRdb's table, derived via immunoSEQ multiplex PCR, lists solely in-frame clones and lacks some. The sample consists of over 110,000 clones, around 84% of them appearing once. Material: PBMCs. Receptors were obtained from a man younger than 35 in good health and CMV-seropositive. CDR3s include the opening cysteine and the closing phenylalanine or tryptophan. The order of the fields is V gene, D gene, J gene, clone size, CDR3 DNA, CDR3 protein. D genes are given only for firm matches. A row's size may be missing; if present it is once, few, many or a size class.

TRBV5-1	NA	TRBJ2-7	NA	TGCGCCAGCAGCTTGGAAGGAGCTTCTCCGACGTTC	CASSLEGASPTF
TRBV28	NA	TRBJ1-1	NA	TGTGCCAGCACTCTTCGGGGAACTGAAGCTTTCTTT	CASTLRGTEAFF
TRBV5-1	NA	TRBJ1-1	NA	TGCGCCAGCAGCCCAAGGACGGAGGGTTCGGCTGAAGCTTTCTTT	CASSPRTEGSAEAFF
TRBV2	NA	TRBJ1-2	few	TGTGCCAGCAGCCGGGAGGTCTATCCCGGCCGTGGCTACACCTTC	CASSREVYPGRGYTF
TRBV6-6	NA	TRBJ1-5	NA	TGTGCCAGCAGTTTTTCGAACAGCCGACCTTCAGCCCAGCATTTT	CASSFSNSRPSAQHF
TRBV5-6	NA	TRBJ2-2	NA	TGTGCCAGCTTCCCAGGAACGAACACCGGGGAGCTGTTTTTT	CASFPGTNTGELFF
TRBV11-2	NA	TRBJ2-7	NA	TGTGCCAGCAGCTTAGTTAGCGGAGGGACCTACGAGCAGTACTTC	CASSLVSGGTYEQYF
TRBV7-9	TRBD1	TRBJ2-7	NA	TGTGCCAGCAGCTTAGAACAGGCCAGGGGGAACGAGCAGTACTTC	CASSLEQARGNEQYF
TRBV9	TRBD1	TRBJ1-1	few	TGTGCCAGCAGCGTAGTGCCAGGGGGTGGTGAAGCTTTCTTT	CASSVVPGGGEAFF
TRBV7-8	TRBD1	TRBJ2-5	NA	TGTGCCAGCAGCTCGGACAGGGGGCAAGGGGAGACCCAGTACTTC	CASSSDRGQGETQYF
TRBV21-1	NA	TRBJ2-7	once	TGTGCCAGCAGCAAAGATCGGGGGGCCCACGAGCAGTACTTC	CASSKDRGAHEQYF
TRBV19	TRBD1	TRBJ2-2	NA	TGTGCCAGTAGTATCGACAGGGGTTCCGGGGAGCTGTTTTTT	CASSIDRGSGELFF
TRBV19	NA	TRBJ1-3	NA	TGTGCCAGTAGTATCCAGACAGGAACTGGAAACACCATATATTTT	CASSIQTGTGNTIYF
TRBV6-1	NA	TRBJ1-5	NA	TGTGCCAGCAGTGAAGCGGGACAAAATCAGCCCCAGCATTTT	CASSEAGQNQPQHF
TRBV7-2	NA	TRBJ2-7	NA	TGTGCCAGCAGCTTAGGGCTAGGCTTTTACGAGCAGTACTTC	CASSLGLGFYEQYF
TRBV11-2	NA	TRBJ2-5	NA	TGTGCCAGCAGCCCTTTTGGGAAGGGGGAGACCCAGTACTTC	CASSPFGKGETQYF
TRBV11-2	NA	TRBJ2-3	NA	TGTGCCAGCAGCGAGGGACTCTTCCTGGGTACGCAGTATTTT	CASSEGLFLGTQYF
TRBV7-2	TRBD2	TRBJ2-7	NA	TGTGCCAGCAGCTTAAGGCGACTGGGACTAGCGGGAGTTGGTGAGCAGTACTTC	CASSLRRLGLAGVGEQYF
TRBV29-1	NA	TRBJ1-1	NA	TGCAGCGTTTTGCGGCAGCTAAACACTGAAGCTTTCTTT	CSVLRQLNTEAFF
TRBV19	TRBD1	TRBJ1-5	NA	TGTGCCAGTAGTATAGGGACAGGGAATAGCAATCAGCCCCAGCATTTT	CASSIGTGNSNQPQHF
TRBV27	TRBD1	TRBJ1-1	many	TGTGCCAGCAGCTCATACCGGGACAGTGAAGCTTTCTTT	CASSSYRDSEAFF
TRBV18	NA	TRBJ2-6	once	TGTGCCAGCTCACCAGTGTCACAGGGAAGGAACTCTGGGGCCAACGTCCTGACTTTC	CASSPVSQGRNSGANVLTF
TRBV7-2	NA	TRBJ2-7	NA	TGTGCCAGCAGCCCGGGGTACGAGCAGTACTTC	CASSPGYEQYF
TRBV7-8	TRBD1	TRBJ1-1	NA	TGTGCCAGCAGCCCACAGGGGGTCACTGAAGCTTTCTTT	CASSPQGVTEAFF
TRBV27	TRBD2	TRBJ2-1	NA	TGTGCCAGCAGCACAACTAGCGGGGGGATCAGCTCCTACAATGAGCAGTTCTTC	CASSTTSGGISSYNEQFF
TRBV5-6	NA	TRBJ2-1	few	TGTGCCAGCAGCTTGGCCACGGACTGGGGAACCAATGAGCAGTTCTTC	CASSLATDWGTNEQFF
TRBV15	NA	TRBJ1-4	NA	TGTGCCACCAGCAGGGGGCAGGGATATGAAAAACTGTTTTTT	CATSRGQGYEKLFF